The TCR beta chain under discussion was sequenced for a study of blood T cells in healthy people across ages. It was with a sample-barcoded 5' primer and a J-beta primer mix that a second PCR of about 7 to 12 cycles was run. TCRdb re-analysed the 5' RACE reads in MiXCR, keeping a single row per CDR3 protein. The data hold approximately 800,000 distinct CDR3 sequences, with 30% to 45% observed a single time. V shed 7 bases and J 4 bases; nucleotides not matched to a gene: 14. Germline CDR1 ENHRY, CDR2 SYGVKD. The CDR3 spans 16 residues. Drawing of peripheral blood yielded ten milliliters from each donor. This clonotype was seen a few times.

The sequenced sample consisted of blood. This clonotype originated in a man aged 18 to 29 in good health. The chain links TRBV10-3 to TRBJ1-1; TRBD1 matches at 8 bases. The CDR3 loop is CAINPGAGGAGTEAFF. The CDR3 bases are TGTGCCATCAACCCTGGGGCAGGGGGCGCCGGCACTGAAGCTTTCTTT.